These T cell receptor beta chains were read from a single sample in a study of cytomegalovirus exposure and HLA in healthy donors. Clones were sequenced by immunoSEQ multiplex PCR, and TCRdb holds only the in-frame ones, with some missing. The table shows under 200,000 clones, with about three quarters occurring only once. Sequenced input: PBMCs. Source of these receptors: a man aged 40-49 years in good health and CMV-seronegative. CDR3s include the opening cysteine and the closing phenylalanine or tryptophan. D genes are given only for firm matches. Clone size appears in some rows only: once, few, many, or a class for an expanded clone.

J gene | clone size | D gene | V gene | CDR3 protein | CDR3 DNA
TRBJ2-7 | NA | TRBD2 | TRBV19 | CASSPPPSGRGEQYF | TGTGCCAGTAGTCCACCACCAAGCGGGAGAGGCGAGCAGTACTTC
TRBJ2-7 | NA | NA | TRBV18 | CASSPPSASSYEQYF | TGTGCCAGCTCACCACCCAGCGCGTCCTCCTACGAGCAGTACTTC
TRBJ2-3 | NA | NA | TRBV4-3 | CASSQTSVGTDTQYF | TGCGCCAGCAGCCAAACGAGCGTAGGCACAGATACGCAGTATTTT
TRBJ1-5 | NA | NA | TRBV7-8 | CASSSVETGGSTQPQHF | TGTGCCAGCAGCTCGGTTGAGACAGGCGGTAGCACTCAGCCCCAGCATTTT
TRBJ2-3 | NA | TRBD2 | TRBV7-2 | CASSGGTSVGGTQYF | TGTGCCAGCAGCGGGGGGACTAGCGTGGGGGGTACGCAGTATTTT
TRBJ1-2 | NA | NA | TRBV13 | CAAGPSGYGYTF | TGTGCCGCGGGCCCGTCCGGCTATGGCTACACCTTC
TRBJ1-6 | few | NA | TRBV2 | CASSVQGGSPLHF | TGTGCCAGCAGTGTACAGGGCGGGTCACCCCTCCACTTT
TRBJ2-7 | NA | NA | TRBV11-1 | CASTELGQPYEQYF | TGTGCCAGCACCGAACTCGGACAACCCTACGAGCAGTACTTC
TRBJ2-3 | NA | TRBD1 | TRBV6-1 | CASSPGTGAGTQYF | TGTGCCAGCAGTCCCGGGACAGGGGCCGGTACGCAGTATTTT
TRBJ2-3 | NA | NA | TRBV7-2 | CASTGGGTVDTQYF | TGTGCCAGCACGGGTGGGGGCACAGTAGATACGCAGTATTTT
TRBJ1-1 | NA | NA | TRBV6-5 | CASGRMGGTEAFF | TGTGCCAGCGGACGGATGGGGGGCACTGAAGCTTTCTTT
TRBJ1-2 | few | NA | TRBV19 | CASSMMAGGSNYGYTF | TGTGCCAGTAGTATGATGGCGGGGGGATCTAACTATGGCTACACCTTC
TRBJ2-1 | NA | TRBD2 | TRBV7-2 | CASSLASGSVDEQFF | TGTGCCAGCAGCTTAGCTAGCGGGAGCGTCGATGAGCAGTTCTTC
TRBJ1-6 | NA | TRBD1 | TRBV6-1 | CASSEWTGPNSPLHF | TGTGCCAGCAGTGAGTGGACAGGACCGAATTCACCCCTCCACTTT
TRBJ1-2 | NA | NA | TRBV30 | CAWSVGAGGYTF | TGTGCCTGGAGTGTAGGGGCAGGGGGCTACACCTTC
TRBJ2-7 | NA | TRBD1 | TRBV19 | CASREQGSGSYEQYF | TGTGCCAGTAGGGAACAGGGGAGTGGCTCCTACGAGCAGTACTTC
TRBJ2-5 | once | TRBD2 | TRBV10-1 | CASSGQRGNPETQYF | TGCGCCAGCAGTGGCCAGCGGGGGAACCCGGAGACCCAGTACTTC
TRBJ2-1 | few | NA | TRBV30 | CAWSLGVGSYNEQFF | TGTGCCTGGAGTCTAGGGGTAGGCTCCTACAATGAGCAGTTCTTC
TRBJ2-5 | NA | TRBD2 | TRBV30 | CAWENSGVQETQYF | TGTGCCTGGGAAAATAGCGGGGTTCAAGAGACCCAGTACTTC
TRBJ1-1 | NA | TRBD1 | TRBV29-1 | CSGTGTGGSNTEAFF | TGCAGCGGCACCGGGACAGGGGGCTCGAACACTGAAGCTTTCTTT
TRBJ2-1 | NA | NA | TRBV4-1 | CASSQDEAGRFF | TGCGCCAGCAGCCAAGATGAAGCGGGTCGGTTCTTC
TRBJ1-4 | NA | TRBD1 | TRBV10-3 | CAISGTGPNEKLFF | TGTGCCATCAGTGGGACAGGACCTAATGAAAAACTGTTTTTT
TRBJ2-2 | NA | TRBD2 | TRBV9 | CASSVSGGAATGELFF | TGTGCCAGCAGCGTCAGCGGGGGGGCGGCCACCGGGGAGCTGTTTTTT
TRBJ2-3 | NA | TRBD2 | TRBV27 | CASSFLVSGGAADTQYF | TGTGCCAGCAGTTTTTTAGTTAGCGGGGGGGCCGCAGATACGCAGTATTTT
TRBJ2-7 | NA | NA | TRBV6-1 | CASTGNSYEQYF | TGTGCCAGCACGGGGAACTCCTACGAGCAGTACTTC
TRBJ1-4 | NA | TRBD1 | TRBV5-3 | CARSLADRDEKLFF | TGTGCCAGAAGCTTAGCCGACAGGGACGAAAAACTGTTTTTT
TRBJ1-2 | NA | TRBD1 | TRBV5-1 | CASSRDRGGYTF | TGCGCCAGCAGCCGGGACAGGGGTGGCTACACCTTC
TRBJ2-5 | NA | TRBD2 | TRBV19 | CASSIVASGGLLETQYF | TGTGCCAGTAGTATAGTGGCTAGCGGGGGATTATTGGAGACCCAGTACTTC
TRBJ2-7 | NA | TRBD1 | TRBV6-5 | CATHRGGQGAYEQYF | TGTGCCACCCACAGGGGGGGACAGGGGGCCTACGAGCAGTACTTC
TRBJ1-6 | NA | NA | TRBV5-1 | CASSGSRSYNSPLHF | TGCGCCAGCAGCGGGAGTCGCTCCTATAATTCACCCCTCCACTTT
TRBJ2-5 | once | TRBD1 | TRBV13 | CASSDRGQETQYF | TGTGCCAGCAGCGACAGGGGGCAGGAGACCCAGTACTTC
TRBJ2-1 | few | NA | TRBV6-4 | CASSREAAYNEQFF | TGTGCCAGCAGCCGAGAGGCGGCCTACAATGAGCAGTTCTTC
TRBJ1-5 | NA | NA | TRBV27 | CASSPRRAEPQHF | TGTGCCAGCAGTCCACGTCGTGCGGAGCCCCAGCATTTT
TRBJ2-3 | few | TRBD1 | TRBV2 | CASRSGTGHRDTQYF | TGTGCCAGCAGATCCGGGACAGGGCACCGAGATACGCAGTATTTT
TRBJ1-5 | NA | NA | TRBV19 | CASSIVGGPTQPQHF | TGTGCCAGTAGTATAGTGGGGGGACCTACGCAGCCCCAGCATTTT
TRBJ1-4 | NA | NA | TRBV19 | CASSPENSGSPEKLFF | TGTGCCAGTAGCCCGGAAAACTCCGGGAGCCCTGAAAAACTGTTTTTT
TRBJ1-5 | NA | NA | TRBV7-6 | CASSRDSNQPQHF | TGTGCCAGCAGTCGGGATAGCAATCAGCCCCAGCATTTT
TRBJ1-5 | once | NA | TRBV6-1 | CVSSAGTINQPQHF | TGTGTCTCCTCGGCGGGGACCATCAATCAGCCCCAGCATTTT
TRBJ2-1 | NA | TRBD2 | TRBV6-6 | CASSYSGTTYNEQFF | TGTGCCAGCAGTTACTCCGGGACTACCTACAATGAGCAGTTCTTC
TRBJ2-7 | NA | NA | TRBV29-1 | CSVEDLVGEQYF | TGCAGCGTTGAAGATCTGGTCGGCGAGCAGTACTTC
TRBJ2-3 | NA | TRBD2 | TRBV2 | CASSYRLAGTDTQYF | TGTGCCAGCAGTTATCGACTAGCCGGCACAGATACGCAGTATTTT
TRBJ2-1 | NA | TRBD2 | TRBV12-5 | CASGLPKGLAGVRDEQFF | TGTGCTAGTGGTTTGCCAAAGGGACTAGCGGGAGTTAGGGATGAGCAGTTCTTC
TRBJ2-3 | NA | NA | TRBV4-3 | CASSQVPGTDTQYF | TGCGCCAGCAGCCAAGTTCCGGGAACAGATACGCAGTATTTT
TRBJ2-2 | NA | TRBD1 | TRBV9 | CASSVEGQGPRELFF | TGTGCCAGCAGCGTAGAGGGACAGGGCCCTAGGGAGCTGTTTTTT
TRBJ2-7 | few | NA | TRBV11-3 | CASSRAGAVYEQYF | TGTGCCAGCAGCCGCGCAGGGGCAGTCTACGAGCAGTACTTC
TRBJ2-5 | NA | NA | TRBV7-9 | CASSSDYLQETQYF | TGTGCCAGCAGCTCAGACTACCTCCAAGAGACCCAGTACTTC
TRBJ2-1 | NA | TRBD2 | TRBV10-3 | CAISELTSGRNEQFF | TGTGCCATCAGTGAGTTAACTAGCGGGAGAAATGAGCAGTTCTTC
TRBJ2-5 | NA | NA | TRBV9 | CASSVVPMLAGETQYF | TGTGCCAGCAGCGTAGTCCCGATGTTAGCTGGGGAGACCCAGTACTTC
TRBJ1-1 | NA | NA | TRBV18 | CASSNTGTPNTEAFF | TGTGCCAGCTCAAATACCGGGACACCGAACACTGAAGCTTTCTTT
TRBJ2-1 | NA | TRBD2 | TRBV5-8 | CASSLELAGAGEQFF | TGTGCCAGCAGCTTGGAACTAGCGGGAGCGGGTGAGCAGTTCTTC
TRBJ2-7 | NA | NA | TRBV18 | CASSPEVYEQYF | TGTGCCAGCTCACCAGAGGTCTACGAGCAGTACTTC
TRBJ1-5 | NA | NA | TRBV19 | CASSIEGGNQPQHF | TGTGCCAGTAGTATCGAGGGTGGCAATCAGCCCCAGCATTTT
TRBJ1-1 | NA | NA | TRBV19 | CASSRGGSTEAFF | TGTGCCAGTAGTCGGGGAGGGAGCACTGAAGCTTTCTTT
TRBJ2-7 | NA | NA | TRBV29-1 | CSLRLAVSVYEQYF | TGCAGCCTTCGTCTAGCCGTGTCGGTTTACGAGCAGTACTTC
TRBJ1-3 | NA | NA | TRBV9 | CASSVELDTADSGNTIYF | TGTGCCAGCAGCGTAGAGTTGGACACCGCTGACTCTGGAAACACCATATATTTT